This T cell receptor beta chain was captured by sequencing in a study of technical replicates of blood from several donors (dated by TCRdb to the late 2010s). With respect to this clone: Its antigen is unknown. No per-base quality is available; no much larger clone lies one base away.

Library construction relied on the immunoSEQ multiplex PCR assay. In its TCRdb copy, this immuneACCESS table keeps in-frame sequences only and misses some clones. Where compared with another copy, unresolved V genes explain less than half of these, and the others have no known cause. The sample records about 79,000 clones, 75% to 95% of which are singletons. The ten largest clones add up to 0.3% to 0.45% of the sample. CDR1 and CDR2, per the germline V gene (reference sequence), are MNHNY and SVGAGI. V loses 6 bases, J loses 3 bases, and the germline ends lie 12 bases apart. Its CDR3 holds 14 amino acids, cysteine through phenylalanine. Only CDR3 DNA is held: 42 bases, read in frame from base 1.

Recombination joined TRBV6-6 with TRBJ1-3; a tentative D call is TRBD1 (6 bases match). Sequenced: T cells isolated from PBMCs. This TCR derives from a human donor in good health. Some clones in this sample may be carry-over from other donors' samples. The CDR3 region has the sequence CASRPTGHGNTIYF. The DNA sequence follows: TGTGCCAGCAGGCCAACAGGGCATGGAAACACCATATATTTT.